The 21 T cell receptor beta chains in this list originate from one sample, sequenced in a study of breast tumors, draining lymph nodes, adjacent tissues. One entry per CDR3 protein, called by TCRdb with MiXCR from the multiplex PCR reads. This table holds 170,000 or so distinct CDR3 sequences, roughly 30% found once. Samples came from axillary lymph nodes draining the breast cancer. Sequenced sample: axillary lymph node tissue. These receptors were collected from a female donor with breast cancer. Some clones in this sample may be carry-over from other donors' samples.

V is TRBV6-2 or TRBV6-3 and J is TRBJ2-5; TRBD1 matches at 8 bases. The CDR3 runs 14 residues. J was trimmed by 6 bases and V by 4 bases; bases with no gene match: 7. Germline V gene lookup returns CDR1 MNHEY and CDR2 SVGEGT. CDR3 amino acids: CASSSDRAMKTQYF. The CDR3 nucleotides read TGTGCCAGCAGTTCGGACAGGGCAATGAAGACCCAGTACTTC.

This clonotype has ten or more counts. CDR3 amino acids: CASRDDRAGTEKLFF. DNA for the CDR3: TGTGCCAGCAGAGATGATAGGGCGGGGACGGAAAAACTGTTTTTT. The chain couples TRBV12-3 or TRBV12-4 to TRBJ1-4; tentative D call: TRBD1 (5 bases). This CDR3 comprises 15 residues. V lost 6 bases and J lost 8, with 19 bases in between.

This clonotype has more than one count but fewer than ten. This clone may be a read error of a much larger clone one base away. This chain links TRBV6-1 with TRBJ1-5; 8 nucleotides line up with TRBD1. Germline assignment: CDR1 MNHNS and CDR2 SASEGT. Trimming removed 5 bases from V and 6 bases from J; junction bases left unmatched: 6. The CDR3 totals 14 residues. The CDR3 is CASSHWTGFQPQHF. CDR3 coding DNA: TGTGCCAGCAGTCACTGGACAGGGTTTCAGCCCCAGCATTTT.

This clonotype was seen many times. A read error may explain this, as a much larger clone is one base away. The rearrangement uses TRBV19 and TRBJ2-6, with 8 bases matching TRBD1. The CDR3 consists of 19 residues. CDR1 LNHDA and CDR2 SQIVND come from the germline V gene (reference sequence). The DNA for the CDR3 is TGTGCCAGTAGTATAGGGGCCAGGGGGCTCCTCTCTGGGGCCAACGCCCTGACTTTC. Amino acid sequence: CASSIGARGLLSGANALTF. Filled out from reference TRBV19 and TRBJ2-6, the complete variable domain reads DGGITQSPKYLFRKEGQNVTLSCEQNLNHDAMYWYRQDPGQGLRLIYYSQIVNDFQKGDIAEGYSVSREKKESFPLTVTSAQKNPTAFYLCASSIGARGLLSGANALTFGAGSRLTVL.

This clonotype has just one count. This may come from a read error, since a much larger clone is one base off. CDR3 sequence reads: CASSRDRGRLDEQFF. CDR3 coding DNA: TGTGCCAGCAGCAGAGACAGGGGGCGCCTCGATGAGCAGTTCTTC. This chain connects TRBV12-3 or TRBV12-4 to TRBJ2-1; 10 bases match TRBD1. The CDR3 runs 15 residues. Germline trimming cut 6 bases from V and 8 bases from J; bases unmatched to any gene: 10.

The V gene is TRBV11-3, the J gene TRBJ1-2; TRBD1 might be the D (6 bases). Trimming took off 4 bases at V and 2 bases at J, with 20 bases between the two ends. The CDR3 sequence is 17 residues long. Germline CDR1 is SGHNT and CDR2 is YENEEA. The CDR3 DNA sequence: TGTGCCAGCAGCTCACCCATTACAGGGCGCGGGAACTATGGCTACACCTTC. Amino acids: CASSSPITGRGNYGYTF.

This clonotype was observed many times. CDR3: CASKGLAGGKGLNEQFF. In DNA form, the CDR3 reads TGTGCCAGCAAAGGGCTAGCGGGAGGAAAGGGTCTCAATGAGCAGTTCTTC. J is TRBJ2-1 and V is TRBV2, with TRBD2 identical over 11 bases. This CDR3 spans 17 amino acids. Germline assignment: CDR1 SNHLY and CDR2 FYNNEI. The trim removed 7 bases at V and 6 bases at J, leaving 14 bases unmatched.

This clonotype has at least ten counts. The chain links TRBV7-8 to TRBJ1-2; D perhaps matches TRBD1 (6 bases). The V and J ends lost 6 bases and 4 bases respectively, with 15 bases between them. Germline V lookup: CDR1 SGHVS, CDR2 FQNEAQ. CDR3 length equals 14 residues. CDR3 DNA sequence: TGTGCCAGCAGACCCGGGACACGGACCTATGGCTACACCTTC. Translation: CASRPGTRTYGYTF.

To note about this clonotype: One junction end disagrees with the germline gene, perhaps due to a read error. The V and J genes are TRBV12-3 or TRBV12-4 and TRBJ2-1; D is uncertain. This CDR3 is built from 16 residues. Here the CDR3 reads CASSPPGGASYNEQSF. The DNA for the CDR3 is TGTGCCAGCAGTCCCCCTGGCGGAGCCTCCTACAATGAGCAGTCCTTC.

To note about this clonotype: Since no conserved phenylalanine or tryptophan closes the CDR3, a read error is the likely cause. Because the CDR3's place on the DNA is in doubt, the DNA is left out and the CDR3 is given as listed by TCRdb. This chain uses TRBV9 with TRBJ1-4. Per germline, CDR1 SGDLS and CDR2 YYNGEE. The CDR3 spans 10 residues, counting both ends. This CDR3 is CASSVGLGLA.

Only a few counts were recorded for this clonotype. The chain uses TRBV6-6 and TRBJ1-2; D gene unclear. Germline V gene sequence: CDR1 MNHNY, CDR2 SVGAGI (reference sequence). The CDR3 runs 14 residues. V lost 11 bases and J lost 3, with 19 bases in between. The CDR3 DNA sequence: TGTGCCTGCCGACGTGGCGGGGAGGACTATGGCTACACCTTC. As protein: CACRRGGEDYGYTF.

On this clonotype itself: A read error may produce the germline difference seen at one junction end. CDR3 sequence (DNA): TGCAGTGCTAGCGGGACTAGCGGGGGTTCCGAGCCGTACTTC. It specifies CSASGTSGGSEPYF. The chain is built from TRBV20-1 and TRBJ2-7, with 14 positions matching TRBD2. The CDR3 is 14 residues long. CDR1 and CDR2 (germline): DFQATT, SNEGSKA (reference sequence).

This clonotype was recorded a few times. Given a much more abundant clone one base away, this may be a read error. The conserved phenylalanine or tryptophan is not found at the CDR3 terminus, so this likely reflects a read error. The chain has TRBV9 and TRBJ2-7; D gene unclear. Trimming removed 3 bases at V and 5 bases at J, with 12 bases between. CDR1 SGDLS and CDR2 YYNGEE come from the germline V gene. The CDR3 runs 13 residues. CDR3 in DNA: TGTGCCAGCAGCGCGACCCTAGACCACGAGCAGTACTCC. Translation: CASSATLDHEQYS.

The CDR3 coding sequence is TGTGCCAGCAGTTATCCCACTCCCTTCGGACAGGGGGTGGAGCAGCCCCAGCATTTT. Encoded protein: CASSYPTPFGQGVEQPQHF. V usage is TRBV12-3 or TRBV12-4 and J usage is TRBJ1-5, with 10 bases aligning to TRBD1. The CDR3 has 19 residues. Trimming cost V 4 bases and J 7 bases; bases outside gene matches: 19.

V and J are TRBV11-2 and TRBJ2-4, with D maybe TRBD2 (6 bases). Germline-derived CDR1 and CDR2 are SGHAT and FQNNGV. With 2 bases removed from V and 5 bases from J, the gap between germline ends came to 10 bases. This CDR3 is built from 14 residues. CDR3 coding DNA: TGTGCCAGCAGCTTATCGGGGGTCCAAAACATTCAGTACTTC. Its protein product is CASSLSGVQNIQYF.

This clonotype was seen ten or more times. Compared with germline, one end of the junction differs, possibly owing to a read error. This rearrangement joins TRBV10-1 to TRBJ2-7; no clear D. Germline assignment: CDR1 WNHNN and CDR2 SYGVQD (reference sequence). CDR3 length: 12 amino acids. CDR3 bases: TGCGCCAGCAGTGGAAGATCCTACGAACAGTACTTC. It specifies CASSGRSYEQYF.

A word on this clonotype: A much larger clone sits a single nucleotide away, making a read error possible. J is TRBJ2-1 and V is TRBV5-1; the D call may be TRBD1 or TRBD2 (5 bases each). The CDR3 contains 13 residues. Germline assignment: CDR1 SGHRS and CDR2 YFSETQ. DNA of the CDR3: TGCGCCAGCAGCCTGGGGACCGTCAATGAGCGGTTCTTC. Encoded protein: CASSLGTVNERFF.

The chain joins TRBV6-1 to TRBJ1-2, with D maybe TRBD1 (6 bases). The CDR3 runs 16 residues. Germline assignment: CDR1 MNHNS and CDR2 SASEGT. V was pared by 5 bases and J by 3 bases, with 19 bases between. The chain's CDR3 is CASSLDRRGRDYGYTF. CDR3 in DNA: TGTGCCAGCAGTCTCGATCGTCGGGGGCGCGACTATGGCTACACCTTC.

This clonotype was detected many times. The J gene is TRBJ2-7, the V gene TRBV5-8; 12 bases line up with TRBD2. Losses at the gene ends were 4 bases for V and 2 bases for J; bases not matched to a gene: 4. The CDR3 covers 15 residues. Germline lookup yields CDR1 SGHTS and CDR2 YDEGEE. The CDR3 loop is CASSDGTSGPYEQYF. The CDR3, as DNA: TGTGCCAGCAGCGATGGGACTAGCGGGCCCTACGAGCAGTACTTC. Based on the CDR3 plus reference TRBV5-8 and TRBJ2-7, the full variable domain is EAGVTQSPTHLIKTRGQQATLRCSPISGHTSVYWYQQALGLGLQFLLWYDEGEERNRGNFPPRFSGRQFPNYSSELNVNALELEDSALYLCASSDGTSGPYEQYFGPGTRLTVT.

V usage is TRBV11-3 and J usage is TRBJ2-5; 7 positions match TRBD1. CDR1 and CDR2 (germline): SGHNT, YENEEA. CDR3 length equals 15 residues. J gave up 7 bases and V 5 bases, and 13 bases lay outside the gene matches. CDR3 sequence reads: CASSPASHRGGTQYF. CDR3 nucleotide sequence: TGTGCCAGCAGCCCCGCCTCACACAGGGGTGGGACCCAGTACTTC.

This clonotype showed up many times. This chain connects TRBV7-6 to TRBJ2-7; 7 bases agree with TRBD1. V gave up 5 bases and J gave up 4 bases; unmatched junction bases: 14. CDR3 length: 16 residues. Germline lookup yields CDR1 SGHVS and CDR2 FNYEAQ. The CDR3 sequence: CASSPLGGEMGYEQYF. CDR3 sequence (DNA): TGTGCCAGCAGCCCTCTAGGGGGCGAGATGGGGTACGAGCAGTACTTC. Combining the CDR3 with reference TRBV7-6 and TRBJ2-7 gives the whole variable domain GAGVSQSPRYKVTKRGQDVALRCDPISGHVSLYWYRQALGQGPEFLTYFNYEAQQDKSGLPNDRFSAERPEGSISTLTIQRTEQRDSAMYRCASSPLGGEMGYEQYFGPGTRLTVT.